This T cell receptor (beta chain) was recorded in a study of CXCR3-negative and CXCR3-positive naive CD8 T cells. Study in general: The libraries together contributed 150 million or so TRB reads, each supplying about 1.5 +/- 0.3 million.

General observations from the study: Most assays were run on fresh PBMCs (CXCR3 expression partially decreased after cryopreservation). Naive cells used TRBV-TRBJ genes in much the same way whether CXCR3-negative or CXCR3-positive; memory cells did not. CXCR3-positive naive cells had TRB CDR3s that were more hydrophobic than CXCR3-negative naive cells had.

Germline-derived CDR1 and CDR2 are SGHTA and FQGTGA. The CDR3 is made up of 15 amino acids. cDNA libraries for TRB were generated by 5' RACE incorporating UMI labels. TCRdb reprocessed the 5' RACE reads and keeps a single row for each CDR3 protein, giving no DNA. Its table lists 150,000 to 180,000 distinct CDR3 sequences. To note about this clonotype: Its cognate antigen is unknown.

V and J are TRBV7-3 and TRBJ1-1; TCRdb designates TRBD1, a call that cannot be tested without DNA. Sequenced material: naive CXCR3+ CD8+ T cells from blood. Subset noted: CD45RO-CCR7+CD27+CD95- naive CD8+ T cells expressing CXCR3 (TNR3+). The receptor was derived from a human donor in good health. Some clones in this sample may be carry-over from other donors' samples. This CDR3 is CASSSGQGGFTEAFF.